Below, 7 T cell receptor beta chains from the same sample are listed, as sequenced in a study of CD8+ T cells in alopecia areata. After isolation, RNA underwent reverse transcription to generate cDNA as the sequencing template. Clones were read by immunoSEQ multiplex PCR, and TCRdb kept only the in-frame ones, dropping some. The sample has roughly 150,000 clones, 40% to 65% seen once. The sample here was CD8+ T cells sorted from blood, taken at week 0. The source is a human donor with alopecia areata.

In this sample, this clone turned up once. J is TRBJ2-2 and V is TRBV15, with D unclear. The CDR3 sequence is 13 residues long. Trimming left V 3 bases short and J 5 bases short, with 7 bases between. The germline V gene encodes CDR1 LNHNV and CDR2 YYDKDF (reference sequence). The CDR3 bases are TGTGCCACCAGCAGTAGGGTAACCGGGGAGCTGTTTTTT. It encodes CATSSRVTGELFF.

The chain links TRBV27 to TRBJ1-2; weak D call: TRBD1 (5 bases). CDR1 and CDR2 (germline): MNHEY, SMNVEV (reference sequence). CDR3 length: 15 amino acids. Trimming cost V 0 bases and J 8 bases, with 16 bases left between them. CDR3 amino acids: CASSLSSSGANGYTF. The CDR3 DNA follows: TGTGCCAGCAGTTTATCGTCCTCCGGGGCGAACGGCTACACCTTC.

This chain links TRBV7-2 with TRBJ1-5, with D unclear. Looked up from germline, CDR1 is SGHTA and CDR2 is FQGNSA. V was cut by 0 bases and J by 0 bases, with 3 bases left in between. The CDR3 spans 14 residues. DNA of the CDR3: TGTGCCAGCAGCTTAGCCTATAGCAATCAGCCCCAGCATTTT. This codes for CASSLAYSNQPQHF.

The chain links TRBV7-9 to TRBJ2-5; TRBD1 matches at 10 bases. V lost 2 bases and J lost 4; bases outside the gene matches: 4. CDR1 and CDR2 (germline): SEHNR, FQNEAQ (reference sequence). CDR3 size: 15 residues. In DNA form, the CDR3 reads TGTGCCAGCAGCTTAAGGGACAGGGGAATAGAGACCCAGTACTTC. It yields the protein CASSLRDRGIETQYF.

The chain links TRBV9 to TRBJ2-6; no reliable D call. Trimming stripped 4 bases from V and 5 bases from J, with 13 bases between. CDR1 and CDR2 from the germline V gene are SGDLS and YYNGEE. The CDR3 is 15 residues long. The DNA for the CDR3 is TGTGCCAGCAGCTCGTCTCAGAATAGGGCCAACGTCCTGACTTTC. Amino acids: CASSSSQNRANVLTF.

The sample holds a few counts of this clone. The J gene is TRBJ2-3, the V gene TRBV4-1; no definite D call. There are 14 residues in the CDR3. Germline V gene data show CDR1 as MGHRA and CDR2 as YSYEKL. Trimming removed 1 base at V and 1 base at J, with 6 bases between. CDR3 DNA: TGCGCCAGCAGCCAAGGGTATGGCACAGATACGCAGTATTTT. As protein: CASSQGYGTDTQYF.

The V gene is TRBV30, the J gene TRBJ2-3, with unresolved D. The V end was cut by 5 bases, the J end by 4 bases, with 7 bases between. Germline values: CDR1 GTSNPN, CDR2 SVGIG (reference sequence). This CDR3 comprises 11 residues. CDR3 loop: CAWVDSDTQYF. CDR3 DNA: TGTGCCTGGGTCGATTCAGATACGCAGTATTTT.